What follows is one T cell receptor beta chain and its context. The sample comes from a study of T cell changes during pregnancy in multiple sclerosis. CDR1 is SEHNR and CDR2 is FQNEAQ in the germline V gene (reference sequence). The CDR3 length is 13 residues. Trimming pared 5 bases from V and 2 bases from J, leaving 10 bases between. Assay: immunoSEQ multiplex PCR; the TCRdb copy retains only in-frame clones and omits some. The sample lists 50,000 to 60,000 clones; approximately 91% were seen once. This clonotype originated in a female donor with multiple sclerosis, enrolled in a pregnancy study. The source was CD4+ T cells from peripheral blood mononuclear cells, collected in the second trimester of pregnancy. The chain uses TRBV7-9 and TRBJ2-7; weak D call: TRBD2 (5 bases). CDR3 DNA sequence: TGTGCCAGCAGCCCCCCGGGGACCTACGAGCAGTACTTC. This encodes CASSPPGTYEQYF. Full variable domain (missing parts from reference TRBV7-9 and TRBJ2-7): DTGVSQNPRHKITKRGQNVTFRCDPISEHNRLYWYRQTLGQGPEFLTYFQNEAQLEKSRLLSDRFSAERPKGSFSTLEIQRTEQGDSAMYLCASSPPGTYEQYFGPGTRLTVT.